This TCR beta chain was retrieved from a study of T-cell reconstitution after alpha-beta-depleted transplantation in children (TCRdb year 2016). Notes on the research overall: T-cell immune reconstitution after TCRalphabeta/CD19-depleted allogeneic hematopoietic cell transplantation in children was quantitatively tracked in the study by means of TCR repertoire profiling.

The library was prepared using PCR. TCRdb shows the sequencer as Illumina HiSeq 2500. TCR libraries were prepared with molecular barcoding, using unique molecular identifiers to normalize TCRbeta repertoire quantification. TCRdb passed the public sequencing reads through fastp at Q25 and MiXCR, retaining productive beta sequences. A single entry per CDR3 protein holds the most common genes and DNA from its merged rows. Across this sample there are about 190,000 distinct CDR3 sequences, with about 6.8% seen only once. 3% to 3.5% of the sample goes to the ten largest clones. Looking up the germline V gene yields CDR1 SGHRS and CDR2 YFSETQ. At the junction V is shortened by 7 bases and J by 1 base, with 18 bases in between. The CDR3 covers 16 residues, taking in both the cysteine and the phenylalanine. The kept DNA is CDR3 alone, 48 bases in frame from the first base. Only a few counts were recorded for this clonotype. This receptor's antigen is unknown. No much larger clonotype is one base removed from it; base qualities were not supplied.

The TCR comes from a human donor who donated a stem cell graft to a child with Wiskott-Aldrich syndrome. Sequences were derived from PBMCs from the stem cell graft donor, sampled from the stem cell graft. The V and J genes are TRBV5-1 and TRBJ2-4, with a weak D call of TRBD1 (7 bases match). Read as DNA, the sequence is TGCGCCAGCGGAGCCGAGCCAGGGGGGGCCAAAAACATTCAGTACTTC. This encodes CASGAEPGGAKNIQYF.